One and the same sample provided the 2 T cell receptor beta chains below, sequenced in a study of OX40 agonist ivuxolimab in advanced cancers. Data came from immunoSEQ multiplex PCR; TCRdb stores just in-frame clones and leaves some out. The table lists just over 15,000 clones, about 60% of them singletons. The sample was CD4+ or CD8+ T cells sorted from blood, taken in a trial of the OX40 agonist ivuxolimab. The source of these receptors is an adult with an advanced solid tumor such as melanoma, head and neck, liver or kidney cancer.

This chain links TRBV19 with TRBJ2-5; D not resolved. The DNA end is more similar to TRBJ2-7, so the J call may be wrong. This CDR3 spans 11 amino acids. The V gene's germline CDR1 is LNHDA and CDR2 SQIVND (reference sequence). The CDR3: CASSIADEQYF. Here the CDR3 DNA reads TGTGCCAGTAGTATAGCCGACGAGCAGTACTTC.

In its sample, this clone is medium-sized. The chain is built from TRBV27 and TRBJ1-5; no definite D call. CDR1 is MNHEY and CDR2 is SMNVEV in the germline V gene (reference sequence). V dropped 4 bases and J dropped 2 bases, with 6 bases sitting between them. This CDR3 contains 13 residues. The CDR3 DNA follows: TGTGCCAGCAGTTATATAGGCAATCAGCCCCAGCATTTT. The encoded protein is CASSYIGNQPQHF.